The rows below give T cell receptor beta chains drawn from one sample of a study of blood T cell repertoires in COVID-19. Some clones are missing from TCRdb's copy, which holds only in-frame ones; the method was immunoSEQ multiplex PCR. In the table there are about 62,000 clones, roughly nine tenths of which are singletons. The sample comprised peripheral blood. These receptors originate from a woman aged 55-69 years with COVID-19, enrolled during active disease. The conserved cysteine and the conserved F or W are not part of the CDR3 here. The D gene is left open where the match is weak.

ARSLGHYNEQF	TRBV5-3	TRBJ2-1	NA
AWNLDRGLGYSNQPQH	TRBV30	TRBJ1-5	TRBD1
ASSLATTNEKLF	TRBV6-6	TRBJ1-4	NA
ASSARPGMGTQY	TRBV9	TRBJ2-5	NA
ASSYGTGALGEKLF	TRBV7-2	TRBJ1-4	TRBD1
ASRGLAGVAGELF	TRBV19	TRBJ2-2	TRBD2
ASSYAPTATNEKLF	TRBV6-5	TRBJ1-4	NA
ASSSQGAVGYT	TRBV7-2	TRBJ1-2	TRBD1
ASSADGGVRETQY	TRBV5-1	TRBJ2-5	NA
AWSVNRGGNTEAF	TRBV30	TRBJ1-1	TRBD1
ASSPPSGGTQETQY	TRBV3-1/TRBV3-2	TRBJ2-5	TRBD2
AISDPGTASYEQY	TRBV10-3	TRBJ2-7	NA
ASSSYRSSSYEQY	TRBV19	TRBJ2-7	NA
ASGTGNYGYT	TRBV10-2	TRBJ1-2	NA
ATSVASGSFSYNEQF	TRBV24-1	TRBJ2-1	NA
ASSLDGASRELF	TRBV7-9	TRBJ1-4	NA
TSSQATGGYEQY	TRBV1	TRBJ2-7	NA
ASSQEAGNEQF	TRBV4-3	TRBJ2-1	NA
ASSDTGTGLYEQY	TRBV4-3	TRBJ2-7	TRBD1
ASSLDKGLGTYEQY	TRBV11-3	TRBJ2-7	TRBD2
SASQAGGGNEQF	TRBV20-1	TRBJ2-1	TRBD2
AWSVAQGYDTGELF	TRBV30	TRBJ2-2	NA
ASSERGLAGNTIY	TRBV2	TRBJ1-3	NA
ASNLGQPNQPQH	TRBV6-5	TRBJ1-5	TRBD1
ASSLSTGYEKLF	TRBV11-3	TRBJ1-4	NA
ASSLGLAYEQY	TRBV12-3/TRBV12-4	TRBJ2-7	TRBD2
ASSHVGSRPNEKLF	TRBV19	TRBJ1-4	NA
ASSPGGGVEAF	TRBV5-5	TRBJ1-1	NA
ASTSGSYNEQF	TRBV28	TRBJ2-1	NA
ASSLPFGRDYAYEQY	TRBV28	TRBJ2-7	TRBD2
SPIRGHEQF	TRBV20-1	TRBJ2-1	NA
ASSSHRGISEKLF	TRBV28	TRBJ1-4	TRBD1
ASSTHRDITAEAF	TRBV5-1	TRBJ1-1	NA
AWRGTFTGELF	TRBV30	TRBJ2-2	NA
ASSQVAAGEQF	TRBV4-2	TRBJ2-1	NA
ASSGSLSTDTQY	TRBV10-1	TRBJ2-3	NA
ASSPPGQSSGELF	TRBV7-3	TRBJ2-2	NA
ASSGGSLPDNQPQH	TRBV5-8	TRBJ1-5	NA
ASRWTGKYYGYT	TRBV6-5	TRBJ1-2	TRBD1
ASSPGGGAATYEQY	TRBV3-1/TRBV3-2	TRBJ2-7	TRBD2
ATSDPSRAGVSEQY	TRBV24-1	TRBJ2-7	NA
ASSYSVTQY	TRBV6-2/TRBV6-3	TRBJ2-5	NA
ASSLGGRAGDTEAF	TRBV5-1	TRBJ1-1	NA
ASSQQGPLYGYT	TRBV4-1	TRBJ1-2	NA
ASSVEGQGKYEQY	TRBV9	TRBJ2-7	TRBD1
ASTPSGTGGYGYT	TRBV19	TRBJ1-2	NA
ATSVPTSGRGETQY	TRBV24-1	TRBJ2-5	TRBD2
ASTSGGTDTQY	TRBV9	TRBJ2-3	TRBD2